This entry lists 13 T cell receptor beta chains sequenced from one sample in a study of blood T cell repertoires in COVID-19. Using immunoSEQ multiplex PCR, the repertoire was profiled, and TCRdb retains in-frame clones only, with some absent. Of about 93,000 clones in the sample, approximately 88% are singletons; the top ten hold 5.2%. The sample consisted of peripheral blood. All receptors come from a man aged 55 to 69 with COVID-19, enrolled during active disease.

The CDR3 bases are TGCGCCAGCAGCCCCGGGACAGAGAATGAAAAACTGTTTTTT. Protein: CASSPGTENEKLFF. The chain uses TRBV5-1 and TRBJ1-4; 7 bases are a match to TRBD1. The germline V gene has CDR1 SGHRS and CDR2 YFSETQ. J was trimmed by 5 bases and V by 4 bases; bases with no gene match: 5. The CDR3 is 14 amino acids.

The chain is built from TRBV4-1 and TRBJ2-7; 7 bases map to TRBD2. Trimming took 1 base from V and 4 from J; bases not matched to a gene: 10. This CDR3 has 16 residues. Germline V lookup: CDR1 MGHRA, CDR2 YSYEKL. The chain's CDR3 is CASSQGLAREKYEQYF. The CDR3 nucleotides read TGCGCCAGCAGCCAAGGACTCGCGCGGGAGAAGTACGAGCAGTACTTC.

The chain uses TRBV11-3 and TRBJ2-1; TRBD2 agrees at 12 bases. CDR1 and CDR2 (germline): SGHNT, YENEEA. V was clipped by 5 bases and J by 7 bases; unmatched bases: 9. CDR3 length: 16 residues. The CDR3 nucleotides read TGTGCCAGCAGCCAAGCTAGCGGGAGGGCCGGAAATGAGCAGTTCTTC. Encoded protein: CASSQASGRAGNEQFF.

The rearrangement uses TRBV7-2 and TRBJ2-7, with D possibly TRBD2 on 5 matching bases. Germline V CDR1 and CDR2: SGHTA, FQGNSA. V shed 1 base and J shed 2 bases, with 9 bases lying between them. The CDR3 has 14 amino acids. The CDR3 DNA reads TGTGCCAGCAGCTTAGAGGACGGGACCTACGAGCAGTACTTC. This codes for CASSLEDGTYEQYF.

The CDR3 DNA reads as TGTGCCAGCAGGGCCGGGGACTACTCCTACGAGCAGTACTTC. Protein sequence: CASRAGDYSYEQYF. The chain joins TRBV6-5 to TRBJ2-7, with TRBD2 matching over 7 bases. V was clipped by 6 bases and J by 0 bases; unmatched bases: 5. The CDR3 totals 14 residues. Germline V gene sequence: CDR1 MNHEY, CDR2 SVGAGI.

V and J are TRBV6-5 and TRBJ1-4; 9 nucleotides agree with TRBD1. Unmatched junction bases numbered 7, after V lost 8 bases and J lost 6 bases. The CDR3 sequence is 14 residues long. The germline V gene has CDR1 MNHEY and CDR2 SVGAGI. The CDR3 DNA reads as TGTGCCAGCGGGAGGGACAGGGAGGATGAAAAACTGTTTTTT. Encoded protein: CASGRDREDEKLFF.

The sample holds a few counts of this clone. J is TRBJ2-7 and V is TRBV12-3 or TRBV12-4, with TRBD2 as a possible D gene (5 bases). The CDR3 spans 13 residues. Trimming pared 3 bases from V and 5 bases from J, leaving 11 bases between. CDR3 bases: TGTGCCAGCAGTTTCCAGCGGAAGAACGAGCAGTACTTC. Encoded protein: CASSFQRKNEQYF.

This CDR3 reads CASSWGLAGGGEQFF. CDR3 nucleotide sequence: TGTGCCAGCAGCTGGGGACTAGCGGGAGGCGGTGAGCAGTTCTTC. The V and J genes are TRBV7-9 and TRBJ2-1; 15 nucleotides line up with TRBD2. This CDR3 has 15 residues. Germline V gene data show CDR1 as SEHNR and CDR2 as FQNEAQ (reference sequence). V lost 4 bases and J lost 9; bases outside the gene matches: 4.

This clone appeared once. The rearrangement links TRBV5-1 to TRBJ2-3; TRBD2 matches 14 bases. The germline V gene encodes CDR1 SGHRS and CDR2 YFSETQ. V was pared by 3 bases and J by 3 bases, with 9 bases of the junction left unmatched. The CDR3 consists of 18 residues. The CDR3, as DNA: TGCGCCAGCAGCTCCACGCGAGGGACTAGCGGGAGTACAGATACGCAGTATTTT. It codes for CASSSTRGTSGSTDTQYF.

The CDR3 DNA reads as TGTGCCAGCAGCTTCCTTAGCGGGAGAGGAACAGATACGCAGTATTTT. Its protein is CASSFLSGRGTDTQYF. The chain couples TRBV11-1 to TRBJ2-3, with 9 bases that match TRBD2. The CDR3 is made up of 16 amino acids. Unmatched junction bases numbered 7, after V lost 3 bases and J lost 3 bases. The germline gives CDR1 SGHAT, CDR2 FQDESV (reference sequence).

The chain couples TRBV5-6 to TRBJ2-7, with D possibly matching TRBD2 (6 bases). V was trimmed by 4 bases and J by 0 bases, leaving 17 bases between them. The CDR3 spans 16 residues. Per the germline V gene, CDR1 is SGHDT and CDR2 is YYEEEE. The CDR3 nucleotides are TGTGCCAGCAGCCGCCGACGGGACTCGAGCTCCTACGAGCAGTACTTC. It translates to CASSRRRDSSSYEQYF.

This chain links TRBV18 with TRBJ2-5; 10 bases match TRBD2. CDR3 size: 16 residues. V dropped 0 bases and J dropped 4; count of bases not matched to a gene: 5. From germline, CDR1 is KGHSH and CDR2 LQKENI. CDR3 in DNA: TGTGCCAGCTCACCACCGCAGCGGGAGGGCGGAGAGACCCAGTACTTC. Protein sequence: CASSPPQREGGETQYF.

This CDR3 is CSVAQGAEPVGEQFF. CDR3 DNA: TGCAGCGTGGCCCAGGGGGCAGAACCCGTGGGTGAGCAGTTCTTC. This chain joins TRBV29-1 and TRBJ2-1; TRBD1 matches 8 bases. There are 15 residues in the CDR3. From germline, CDR1 is SQVTM and CDR2 ANQGSEA. J gave up 9 bases and V 6 bases, and 16 bases lay outside the gene matches.